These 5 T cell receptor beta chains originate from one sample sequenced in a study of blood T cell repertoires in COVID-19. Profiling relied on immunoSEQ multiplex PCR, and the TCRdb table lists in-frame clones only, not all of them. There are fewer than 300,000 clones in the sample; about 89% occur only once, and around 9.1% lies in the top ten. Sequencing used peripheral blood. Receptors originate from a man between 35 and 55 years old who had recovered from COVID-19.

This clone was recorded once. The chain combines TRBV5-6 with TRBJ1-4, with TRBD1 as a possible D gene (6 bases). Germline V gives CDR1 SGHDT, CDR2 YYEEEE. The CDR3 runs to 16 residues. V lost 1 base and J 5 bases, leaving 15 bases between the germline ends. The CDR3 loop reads CASSLLREGVNEKLFF. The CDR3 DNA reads TGTGCCAGCAGCTTGCTCAGGGAGGGGGTAAATGAAAAACTGTTTTTT.

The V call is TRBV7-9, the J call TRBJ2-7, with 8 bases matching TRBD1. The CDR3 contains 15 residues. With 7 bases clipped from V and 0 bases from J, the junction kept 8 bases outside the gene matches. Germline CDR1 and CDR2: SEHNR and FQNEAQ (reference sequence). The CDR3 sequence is CASNLQGASSYEQYF. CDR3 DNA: TGTGCCAGCAATCTCCAGGGGGCGAGCTCCTACGAGCAGTACTTC.

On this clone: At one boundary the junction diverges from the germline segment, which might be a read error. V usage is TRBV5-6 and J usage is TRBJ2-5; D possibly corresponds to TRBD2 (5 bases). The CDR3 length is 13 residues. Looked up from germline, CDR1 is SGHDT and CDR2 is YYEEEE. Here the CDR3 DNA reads TGTGCCAGCAGGTTGGCGCCGGGGGAGACCCAGTACTTC. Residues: CASRLAPGETQYF. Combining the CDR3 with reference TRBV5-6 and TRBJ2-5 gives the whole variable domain DAGVTQSPTHLIKTRGQQVTLRCSPKSGHDTVSWYQQALGQGPQFIFQYYEEEERQRGNFPDRFSGHQFPNYSSELNVNALLLGDSALYLCASRLAPGETQYFGPGTRLLVL.

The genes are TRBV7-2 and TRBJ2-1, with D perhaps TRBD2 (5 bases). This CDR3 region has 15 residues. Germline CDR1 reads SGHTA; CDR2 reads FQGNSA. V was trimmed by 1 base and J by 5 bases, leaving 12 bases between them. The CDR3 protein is CASSLVLGGNNEQFF. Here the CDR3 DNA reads TGTGCCAGCAGCTTAGTACTAGGTGGAAACAATGAGCAGTTCTTC.

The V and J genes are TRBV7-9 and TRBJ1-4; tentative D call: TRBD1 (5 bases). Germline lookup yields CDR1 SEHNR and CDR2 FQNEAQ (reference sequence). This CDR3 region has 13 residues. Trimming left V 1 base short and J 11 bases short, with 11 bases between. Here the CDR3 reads CASSLGGAGKLFF. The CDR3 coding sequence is TGTGCCAGCAGCTTAGGCGGGGCAGGGAAACTGTTTTTT.